Below, one T cell receptor beta chain is given with its context. This sample was taken from a study of control samples from healthy donors and cancer patients. Assay: immunoSEQ multiplex PCR; the TCRdb copy retains only in-frame clones and omits some. The table shows about 180,000 clones, with about 92% occurring only once. The CDR3 extends over 12 amino acids. V shed 4 bases and J shed 6 bases, with 7 bases lying between them. The V gene's germline CDR1 is SGHTA and CDR2 FQGNSA. This TCR came from a man aged 30 to 39 in good health. Sequencing was carried out using blood. This chain connects TRBV7-2 to TRBJ1-5; TRBD1 might be the D (5 bases). The CDR3: CASSWGGQPQHF. The CDR3 DNA is TGTGCCAGCAGCTGGGGGGGTCAGCCCCAGCATTTT.